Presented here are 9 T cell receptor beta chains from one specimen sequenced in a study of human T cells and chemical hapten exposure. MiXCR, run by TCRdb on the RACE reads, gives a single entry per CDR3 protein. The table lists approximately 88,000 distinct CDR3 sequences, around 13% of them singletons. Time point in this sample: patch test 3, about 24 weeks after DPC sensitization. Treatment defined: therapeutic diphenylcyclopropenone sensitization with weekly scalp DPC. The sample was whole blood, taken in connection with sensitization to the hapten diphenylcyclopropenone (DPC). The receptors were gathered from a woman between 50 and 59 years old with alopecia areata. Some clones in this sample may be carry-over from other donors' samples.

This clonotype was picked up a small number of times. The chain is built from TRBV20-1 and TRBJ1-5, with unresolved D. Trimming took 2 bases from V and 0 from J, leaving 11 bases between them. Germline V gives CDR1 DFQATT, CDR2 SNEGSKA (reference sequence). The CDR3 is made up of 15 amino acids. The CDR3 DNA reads TGCAGTGCTAGAATTCCCCGGGGTAGCAATCAGCCCCAGCATTTT. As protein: CSARIPRGSNQPQHF.

CDR3 DNA: TGTGCCAGCAGCTTTGGAGGCTTTGGGGCCCAAGAGACCCAGTACTTC. It encodes CASSFGGFGAQETQYF. This rearrangement joins TRBV11-2 to TRBJ2-5; D is tentatively TRBD1 or TRBD2 (5 bases each). V was trimmed by 3 bases and J by 1 base, leaving 15 bases between them. From germline, CDR1 is SGHAT and CDR2 FQNNGV. The CDR3 loop spans 16 amino acids.

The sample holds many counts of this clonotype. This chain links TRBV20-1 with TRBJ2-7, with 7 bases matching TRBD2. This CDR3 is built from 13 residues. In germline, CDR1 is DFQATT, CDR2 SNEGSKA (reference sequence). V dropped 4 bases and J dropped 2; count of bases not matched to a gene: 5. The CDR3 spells CSAKSGAPYEQYF. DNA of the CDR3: TGCAGTGCTAAAAGCGGGGCCCCCTACGAGCAGTACTTC.

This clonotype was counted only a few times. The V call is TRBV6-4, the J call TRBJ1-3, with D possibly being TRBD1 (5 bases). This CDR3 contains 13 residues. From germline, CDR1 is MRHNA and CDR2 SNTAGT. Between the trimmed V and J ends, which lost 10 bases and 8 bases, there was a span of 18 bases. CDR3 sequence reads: CAIPREGRDTIYF. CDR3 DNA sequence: TGTGCCATCCCGAGAGAGGGACGGGACACCATATATTTT.

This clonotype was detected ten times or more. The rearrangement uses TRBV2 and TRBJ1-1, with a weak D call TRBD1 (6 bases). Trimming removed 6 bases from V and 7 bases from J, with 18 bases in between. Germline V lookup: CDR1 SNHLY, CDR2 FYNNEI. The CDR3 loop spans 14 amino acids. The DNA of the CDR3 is TGTGCCAGCAGAGAAACCGGGACAACATTTGAAGCTTTCTTT. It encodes CASRETGTTFEAFF.

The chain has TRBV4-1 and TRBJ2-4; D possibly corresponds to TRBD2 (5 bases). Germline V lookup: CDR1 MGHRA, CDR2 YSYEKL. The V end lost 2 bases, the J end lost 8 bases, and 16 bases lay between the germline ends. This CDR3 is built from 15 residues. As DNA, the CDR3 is TGCGCCAGCAGCCAATGGTCGGCTAGCTCGGACATTCAGTACTTC. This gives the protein CASSQWSASSDIQYF.

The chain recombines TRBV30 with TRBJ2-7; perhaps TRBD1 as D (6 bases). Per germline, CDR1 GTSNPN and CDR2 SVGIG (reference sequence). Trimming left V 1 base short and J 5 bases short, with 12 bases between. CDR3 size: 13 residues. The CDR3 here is CAWSESGVHEQYF. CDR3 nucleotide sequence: TGTGCCTGGAGTGAGTCAGGGGTACACGAGCAGTACTTC.

This chain's CDR3 is CASMRSSYNEQFF. The CDR3, as DNA: TGCGCCAGCATGCGCAGCTCCTACAATGAGCAGTTCTTC. The J gene is TRBJ2-1, the V gene TRBV5-1; no firm D call. This CDR3 contains 13 residues. Germline V CDR1 and CDR2: SGHRS, YFSETQ. Between the trimmed V and J ends, which lost 6 bases and 0 bases, there was a span of 7 bases.

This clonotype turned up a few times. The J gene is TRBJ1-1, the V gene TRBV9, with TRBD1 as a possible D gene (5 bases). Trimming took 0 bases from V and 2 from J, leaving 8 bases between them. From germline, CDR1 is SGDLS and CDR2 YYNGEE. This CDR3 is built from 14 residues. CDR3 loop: CASSVGQLNTEAFF. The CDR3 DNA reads TGTGCCAGCAGCGTAGGACAGCTAAACACTGAAGCTTTCTTT.